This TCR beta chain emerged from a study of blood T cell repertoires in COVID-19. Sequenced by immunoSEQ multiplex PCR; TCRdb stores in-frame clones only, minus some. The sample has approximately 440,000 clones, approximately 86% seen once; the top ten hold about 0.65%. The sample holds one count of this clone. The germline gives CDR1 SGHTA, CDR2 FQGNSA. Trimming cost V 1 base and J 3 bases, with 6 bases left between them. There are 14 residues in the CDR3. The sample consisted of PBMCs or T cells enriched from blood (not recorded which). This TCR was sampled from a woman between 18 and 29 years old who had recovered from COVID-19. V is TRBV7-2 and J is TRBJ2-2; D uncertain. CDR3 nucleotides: TGTGCCAGCAGCTTAGAATCCGACACCGGGGAGCTGTTTTTT. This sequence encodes CASSLESDTGELFF.